Following are 5 T cell receptor beta chains from one sample sequenced in a study of graft-versus-host responses after intestinal transplantation. No antigen has been identified for these receptors. Produced via immunoSEQ multiplex PCR; TCRdb's table is partial and in-frame only. This sample yields around 78,000 clones, of which roughly 91% are seen a single time; approximately 8% belongs to the top ten. The sequences come from unstimulated CD8+ T cells sorted from spleen or lymph node cells, collected before transplant. The receptors were sampled from a human donor who was the organ donor for an intestinal transplant.

This clone was recorded only once. The CDR3 DNA reads as TGTGCCAGCAGTCCATGGGGCCCGGGGGAAAACACCGGGGAGCTGTTTTTT. Translating it yields CASSPWGPGENTGELFF. V usage is TRBV2 and J usage is TRBJ2-2; perhaps TRBD2 as D (6 bases). The V and J ends lost 5 bases and 2 bases respectively, with 18 bases between them. CDR1 is SNHLY, CDR2 FYNNEI, per germline. The CDR3 is made up of 17 amino acids.

This clone was detected only a few times. The V gene is TRBV19, the J gene TRBJ1-2, with 7 bases matching TRBD1. The CDR3 extends over 13 amino acids. Germline V CDR1 and CDR2: LNHDA, SQIVND (reference sequence). The trim removed 1 base at V and 6 bases at J, leaving 2 bases unmatched. For the CDR3, the DNA is TGTGCCAGTAGTATAGGGACAGGAAATGGCTACACCTTC. This sequence encodes CASSIGTGNGYTF.

The chain has TRBV28 and TRBJ1-4, with 7 nucleotides matching TRBD1. The germline V gene encodes CDR1 MDHEN and CDR2 SYDVKM. CDR3 length equals 16 residues. V shed 3 bases, J shed 7 bases, and the junction held 11 bases outside the gene matches. The CDR3 sequence is CASSFDRERDREKLFF. The CDR3 nucleotides read TGTGCCAGCAGTTTCGACAGGGAACGGGATCGTGAAAAACTGTTTTTT.

The DNA for the CDR3 is TGTGCCTCCGGGGAAATCGGGGCCTCCTCTGGGGCCAACGTCCTGACTTTC. This codes for CASGEIGASSGANVLTF. The chain is built from TRBV30 and TRBJ2-6; TRBD1 or TRBD2 may be the D gene (5 bases each). Between the trimmed V and J ends, which lost 7 bases and 0 bases, there was a span of 19 bases. Germline assignment: CDR1 GTSNPN and CDR2 SVGIG (reference sequence). This CDR3 is built from 17 residues. Supplemented by reference TRBV30 and TRBJ2-6, the full variable domain reads SQTIHQWPATLVQPVGSPLSLECTVEGTSNPNLYWYRQAAGRGLQLLFYSVGIGQISSEVPQNLSASRPQDRQFILSSKKLLLSDSGFYLCASGEIGASSGANVLTFGAGSRLTVL.

The chain recombines TRBV28 with TRBJ2-5; a weak D match, TRBD2 (7 bases). With 7 bases removed from V and 5 bases from J, the gap between germline ends came to 20 bases. Germline loops: CDR1 MDHEN, CDR2 SYDVKM. The CDR3 is made up of 15 amino acids. Here the CDR3 reads CASTGGGWAEETQYF. In nucleotides, the CDR3 is TGTGCCAGCACGGGGGGCGGCTGGGCGGAGGAGACCCAGTACTTC.